The sample holds a few counts of the clone carrying this T cell receptor (beta chain). The data were obtained in a study of cytomegalovirus exposure and HLA in healthy donors. This PCR relied on a set of 60 Vbeta primers and 13 Jbeta primers. Profiled with immunoSEQ multiplex PCR; TCRdb holds only in-frame clones, not every one. In the table there are under 200,000 clones, over 75% of which are singletons. The source of this sequence is a woman aged 45-65 years in good health and CMV-seronegative. What was sequenced was PBMCs.

This CDR3 reads CASSAGGSTDTQYF. DNA for the CDR3: TGTGCCAGCAGTGCCGGGGGTAGTACAGATACGCAGTATTTT. The chain has TRBV27 and TRBJ2-3; D is perhaps TRBD2 (6 bases). The CDR3 extends over 14 amino acids. From germline, CDR1 is MNHEY and CDR2 SMNVEV (reference sequence). Deletions cut 5 bases from V and 3 bases from J, with 12 bases between.